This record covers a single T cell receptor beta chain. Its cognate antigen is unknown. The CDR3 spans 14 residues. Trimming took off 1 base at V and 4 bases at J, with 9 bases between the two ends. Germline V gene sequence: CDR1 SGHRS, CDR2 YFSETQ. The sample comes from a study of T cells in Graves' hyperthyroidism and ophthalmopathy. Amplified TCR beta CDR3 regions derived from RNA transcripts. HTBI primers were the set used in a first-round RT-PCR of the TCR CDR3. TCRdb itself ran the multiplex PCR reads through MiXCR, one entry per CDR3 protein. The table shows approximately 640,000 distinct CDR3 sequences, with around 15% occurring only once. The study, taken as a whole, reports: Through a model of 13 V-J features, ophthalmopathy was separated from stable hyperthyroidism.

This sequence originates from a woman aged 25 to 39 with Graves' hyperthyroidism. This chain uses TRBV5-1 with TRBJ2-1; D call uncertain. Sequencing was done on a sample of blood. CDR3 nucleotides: TGCGCCAGCAGCTTGTCGATATCATACAATGAGCAGTTCTTC. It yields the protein CASSLSISYNEQFF.